This passage covers 7 T cell receptor beta chains from one sample sequenced in a study of T cells in Graves' hyperthyroidism and ophthalmopathy. RNA transcripts gave rise to amplified TCR beta CDR3 regions. The HTBI primer set served for first-round RT-PCR of the TCR CDR3. One entry per CDR3 protein results from TCRdb running MiXCR on the multiplex PCR reads. Of 600,000 or so distinct CDR3 sequences listed, 15% to 20% are singletons. Sequenced: blood. These receptors originate from a woman younger than 45 with Graves' hyperthyroidism.

The chain carries TRBV27 and TRBJ2-3; 10 nucleotides agree with TRBD2. The V gene end was trimmed by 8 bases and the J gene end by 4 bases; junction bases not matched to a gene: 15. This CDR3 is built from 17 residues. Germline V gives CDR1 MNHEY, CDR2 SMNVEV (reference sequence). The CDR3: CASSPPASGSAADTQYF. The CDR3 region has the DNA TGTGCCAGCTCACCACCGGCTAGCGGGAGCGCCGCAGATACGCAGTATTTT.

This clonotype occurred many times. The chain couples TRBV20-1 to TRBJ2-5; D may be TRBD2 (5 bases). This CDR3 contains 16 residues. Trimming cost V 6 bases and J 5 bases, with 25 bases left between them. Germline V gene data show CDR1 as DFQATT and CDR2 as SNEGSKA (reference sequence). CDR3 coding DNA: TGCAGTGCCCCAAGCCCACCTGCGGGCCCGCGGGAGACCCAGTACTTC. Its protein product is CSAPSPPAGPRETQYF.

This clonotype was observed many times. The chain combines TRBV12-3 or TRBV12-4 with TRBJ2-1; D might be TRBD2 (6 bases). This CDR3 region has 15 residues. V lost 3 bases, J lost 3 bases, and 12 bases lay in between. CDR3 sequence (DNA): TGTGCCAGCAGTTTCGGGAGCATCGACTACAATGAGCAGTTCTTC. This encodes CASSFGSIDYNEQFF.

This clonotype was observed many times. The genes are TRBV11-3 and TRBJ2-2; TRBD1 aligns across 7 bases. V was clipped by 4 bases and J by 6 bases; unmatched bases: 8. Per germline, CDR1 SGHNT and CDR2 YENEEA. CDR3 size: 15 residues. CDR3 in DNA: TGTGCCAGCAGCTCACGACAGGGAGTTGCCGGGGAGCTGTTTTTT. This sequence encodes CASSSRQGVAGELFF.

This clonotype was observed at least ten times. The genes are TRBV6-1 and TRBJ1-5; 7 bases are a match to TRBD1. V was pared by 3 bases and J by 2 bases, with 10 bases of the junction left unmatched. CDR1 MNHNS and CDR2 SASEGT come from the germline V gene. The CDR3 runs to 17 residues. CDR3 sequence reads: CASSEGTANSGNQPQHF. Here the CDR3 DNA reads TGTGCCAGCAGTGAGGGGACAGCTAATTCGGGCAATCAGCCCCAGCATTTT.

This clonotype was found many times. The chain carries TRBV7-9 and TRBJ2-7, with a weak D call TRBD1 (5 bases). V was trimmed by 4 bases and J by 3 bases, leaving 10 bases between them. The CDR3 consists of 13 residues. The germline V gene has CDR1 SEHNR and CDR2 FQNEAQ (reference sequence). The CDR3 DNA reads TGTGCCAGCAGCTCCTATACAGGCTACGAGCAGTACTTC. It specifies CASSSYTGYEQYF.

This clonotype was counted many times. The chain has TRBV29-1 and TRBJ2-5, with D possibly TRBD2 on 5 matching bases. The CDR3 spans 15 residues. Per germline, CDR1 SQVTM and CDR2 ANQGSEA. The V gene lost 3 bases and the J gene lost 4 bases, with 18 bases spanning the gap. The CDR3 DNA reads TGCAGCGTTGAGGGTACCGGGAAGTGGAGAGAGACCCAGTACTTC. Amino acid sequence: CSVEGTGKWRETQYF.